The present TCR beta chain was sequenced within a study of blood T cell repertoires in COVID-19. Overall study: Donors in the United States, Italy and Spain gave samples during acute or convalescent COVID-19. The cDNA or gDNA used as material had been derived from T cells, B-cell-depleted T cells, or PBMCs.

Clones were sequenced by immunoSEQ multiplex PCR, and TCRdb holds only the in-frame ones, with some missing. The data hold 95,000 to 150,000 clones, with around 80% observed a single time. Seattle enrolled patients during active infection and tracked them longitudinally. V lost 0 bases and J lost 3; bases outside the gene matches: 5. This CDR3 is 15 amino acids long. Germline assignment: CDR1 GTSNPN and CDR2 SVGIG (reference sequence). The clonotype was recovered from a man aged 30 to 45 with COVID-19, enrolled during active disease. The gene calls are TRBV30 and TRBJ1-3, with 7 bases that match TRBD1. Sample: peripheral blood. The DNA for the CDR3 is TGTGCCTGGAGTGTACGACAGGGAGTTGGAAACACCATATATTTT. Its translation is CAWSVRQGVGNTIYF.